The 22 T cell receptor beta chains listed next were all sequenced from one sample in a study of T cell changes during pregnancy in multiple sclerosis. Assay used: immunoSEQ multiplex PCR; TCRdb lists only in-frame clones, some missing. The sample shows under 70,000 clones, 91% of them seen only once. The specimen comprised peripheral blood, sampled after pregnancy. Every receptor here comes from a female donor in good health, enrolled as a control in a pregnancy study.

The V call is TRBV18, the J call TRBJ1-5; perhaps TRBD1 as D (6 bases). CDR1 is KGHSH, CDR2 LQKENI, per germline. Trimming took 6 bases from V and 6 from J, leaving 12 bases between them. This CDR3 is built from 13 residues. This chain's CDR3 is CASSLQGPQPQHF. CDR3 nucleotides: TGTGCCAGCTCTCTACAGGGCCCTCAGCCCCAGCATTTT.

The V gene is TRBV27, the J gene TRBJ2-1; TRBD1 matches at 9 bases. The CDR3 spans 16 residues. The germline V gene encodes CDR1 MNHEY and CDR2 SMNVEV (reference sequence). V shed 3 bases, J shed 5 bases, and the junction held 8 bases outside the gene matches. In DNA form, the CDR3 reads TGTGCCAGCAGTTTCCATACGACAGGGGGACACAATGAGCAGTTCTTC. It codes for CASSFHTTGGHNEQFF.

The chain recombines TRBV19 with TRBJ2-1; 7 positions agree with TRBD2. Germline V gene data show CDR1 as LNHDA and CDR2 as SQIVND (reference sequence). V trimming: 3 bases; J trimming: 9 bases; junction bases outside the gene matches: 11. The CDR3 totals 15 residues. The chain's CDR3 is CASSMGIAGGGEQFF. CDR3 nucleotide sequence: TGTGCCAGTAGTATGGGGATAGCGGGTGGGGGTGAGCAGTTCTTC.

V and J are TRBV6-1 and TRBJ1-3; D unclear. The CDR3 spans 15 residues. Germline V gene sequence: CDR1 MNHNS, CDR2 SASEGT. V was clipped by 0 bases and J by 0 bases, with 6 bases between them. The CDR3 bases are TGTGCCAGCAGTGAAGCAGGAGACTCTGGAAACACCATATATTTT. It translates to CASSEAGDSGNTIYF.

The rearrangement links TRBV16 to TRBJ1-2; D may be TRBD1 (6 bases). The CDR3 is 13 residues long. The germline V and J ends were trimmed by 6 bases and 4 bases, with 12 bases remaining between them. CDR1 and CDR2 from the germline V gene are KGHSY and FQNENV. The CDR3 reads CASSADRFYGYTF. CDR3 DNA: TGTGCCAGCAGTGCCGACAGGTTCTATGGCTACACCTTC.

V is TRBV5-1 and J is TRBJ1-1, with D unresolved. The length of the CDR3 is 14 residues. Germline CDR1 is SGHRS and CDR2 is YFSETQ. V was trimmed by 5 bases and J by 1 base, leaving 12 bases between them. Here the CDR3 DNA reads TGCGCCAGCAGTTCCGAGGTTGGGAACACTGAAGCTTTCTTT. Protein product: CASSSEVGNTEAFF.

This clone occurred once. V gene TRBV2 combines with J gene TRBJ1-5, with a possible D match to TRBD1 (5 bases). Deletions cut 6 bases from V and 5 bases from J, with 14 bases between. The CDR3 is made up of 14 amino acids. Germline V gene lookup returns CDR1 SNHLY and CDR2 FYNNEI. CDR3 sequence (DNA): TGTGCCAGCAGGTGGGGGGGTAGAGATCAGCCCCAGCATTTT. This sequence encodes CASRWGGRDQPQHF.

This chain connects TRBV19 to TRBJ1-2; D is undetermined. Per germline, CDR1 LNHDA and CDR2 SQIVND (reference sequence). The CDR3 spans 15 residues. V shed 4 bases and J shed 4 bases, with 16 bases lying between them. The CDR3 is CASSTLWQEAYGYTF. The CDR3 coding sequence is TGTGCCAGTAGTACTCTTTGGCAGGAGGCCTATGGCTACACCTTC.

This clone was picked up a small number of times. The V gene is TRBV7-9, the J gene TRBJ1-6, with 7 bases lining up with TRBD1. The germline V gene encodes CDR1 SEHNR and CDR2 FQNEAQ (reference sequence). The V gene end was trimmed by 1 base and the J gene end by 11 bases; junction bases not matched to a gene: 5. This CDR3 is built from 14 residues. CDR3 residues: CASSLVEQGAPLHF. In nucleotides, the CDR3 is TGTGCCAGCAGCTTAGTAGAGCAGGGGGCACCCCTCCACTTT. Full variable domain (missing parts from reference TRBV7-9 and TRBJ1-6): DTGVSQNPRHKITKRGQNVTFRCDPISEHNRLYWYRQTLGQGPEFLTYFQNEAQLEKSRLLSDRFSAERPKGSFSTLEIQRTEQGDSAMYLCASSLVEQGAPLHFGNGTRLTVT.

The chain uses TRBV30 and TRBJ1-3; D is unclear. Looked up from germline, CDR1 is GTSNPN and CDR2 is SVGIG (reference sequence). V was pared by 0 bases and J by 2 bases, with 8 bases between. This CDR3 contains 14 residues. CDR3 sequence: CAWSVSRTGNTIYF. CDR3 nucleotides: TGTGCCTGGAGTGTATCGCGGACTGGAAACACCATATATTTT.

The chain employs TRBV23-1 and TRBJ1-2; D call uncertain. TRBV23-1 is an ORF, with its function uncertain. V was trimmed by 7 bases and J by 2 bases, leaving 11 bases between them. The CDR3 sequence is 13 residues long. CDR3 region: CASIPGANYGYTF. The DNA for the CDR3 is TGCGCCAGCATCCCGGGAGCCAACTATGGCTACACCTTC.

This chain links TRBV9 with TRBJ2-1; D gene unclear. CDR3 size: 11 residues. From germline, CDR1 is SGDLS and CDR2 YYNGEE. V lost 0 bases and J lost 9, with 4 bases in between. The CDR3 region is CASSVGGEQFF. The CDR3 bases are TGTGCCAGCAGCGTAGGAGGTGAGCAGTTCTTC.

The chain joins TRBV11-3 to TRBJ1-1; no clear D. The CDR3 is 14 amino acids. Germline assignment: CDR1 SGHNT and CDR2 YENEEA. Deletions cut 5 bases from V and 4 bases from J, with 14 bases between. CDR3 region: CASSRFEGGTEAFF. CDR3 nucleotides: TGTGCCAGCAGCCGGTTTGAGGGCGGCACTGAAGCTTTCTTT.

This chain connects TRBV7-9 to TRBJ1-4, with D unresolved. The CDR3 is made up of 14 amino acids. Germline V gene sequence: CDR1 SEHNR, CDR2 FQNEAQ (reference sequence). V was cut by 5 bases and J by 8 bases, with 15 bases left in between. The chain's CDR3 is CASSPERRWEKLFF. CDR3 nucleotides: TGTGCCAGCAGCCCGGAAAGGAGATGGGAAAAACTGTTTTTT.

This rearrangement joins TRBV2 to TRBJ2-5; a possible D gene is TRBD1 (5 bases). The CDR3 loop spans 15 amino acids. The V end lost 1 base, the J end lost 5 bases, and 14 bases lay between the germline ends. Germline CDR1 SNHLY, CDR2 FYNNEI. The CDR3 region is CASSEEATARETQYF. The CDR3 nucleotides read TGTGCCAGCAGTGAAGAAGCGACAGCGAGGGAGACCCAGTACTTC. The whole variable domain, filled in from reference TRBV2 and TRBJ2-5, reads EPEVTQTPSHQVTQMGQEVILRCVPISNHLYFYWYRQILGQKVEFLVSFYNNEISEKSEIFDDQFSVERPDGSNFTLKIRSTKLEDSAMYFCASSEEATARETQYFGPGTRLLVL.

The genes are TRBV29-1 and TRBJ2-7; 10 nucleotides agree with TRBD1. Germline-derived CDR1 and CDR2 are SQVTM and ANQGSEA. The CDR3 is 18 residues long. Germline trimming cut 0 bases from V and 2 bases from J; bases unmatched to any gene: 13. The CDR3 sequence: CSVEDLSMGTGATYEQYF. The CDR3 coding sequence is TGCAGCGTTGAAGATCTTTCCATGGGGACAGGGGCAACCTACGAGCAGTACTTC.

V usage is TRBV11-2 and J usage is TRBJ2-1; the match to TRBD2 covers 10 bases. The CDR3 runs to 14 residues. Germline V gives CDR1 SGHAT, CDR2 FQNNGV. The J segment lost 15 bases and the V segment lost 5 bases, leaving 13 bases of the junction unmatched. The CDR3 loop is CASSDKSSGGPPFF. The CDR3, as DNA: TGTGCCAGCAGCGACAAGAGTAGCGGGGGGCCTCCGTTCTTC.

V is TRBV7-9 and J is TRBJ2-3; a weak D match, TRBD2 (6 bases). This CDR3 spans 16 amino acids. V lost 5 bases, J lost 7 bases, and 22 bases lay in between. CDR1 and CDR2 from the germline V gene are SEHNR and FQNEAQ (reference sequence). The CDR3: CASSDTGLANANTQYF. Here the CDR3 DNA reads TGTGCCAGCAGCGACACCGGGCTAGCGAACGCCAATACGCAGTATTTT.

This clone was detected only once. J is TRBJ2-7 and V is TRBV25-1; 8 nucleotides match TRBD1. The CDR3 consists of 15 residues. Germline CDR1 and CDR2: MGHDK and SYGVNS. The V gene end was trimmed by 4 bases and the J gene end by 7 bases; junction bases not matched to a gene: 12. The CDR3 spells CASSASGGFSGEQYF. The DNA of the CDR3 is TGTGCCAGCAGTGCGTCAGGGGGCTTCTCTGGGGAGCAGTACTTC.

The chain is built from TRBV7-6 and TRBJ1-4, with D possibly matching TRBD1 (5 bases). CDR1 and CDR2 from the germline V gene are SGHVS and FNYEAQ. CDR3 length: 15 amino acids. V was shortened by 4 bases and J by 3 bases, with 12 bases between the two germline ends. The CDR3 loop reads CASSWGGAANEKLFF. The CDR3 region has the DNA TGTGCCAGCAGCTGGGGCGGGGCTGCTAATGAAAAACTGTTTTTT.

The chain joins TRBV5-1 to TRBJ2-1; 12 bases match TRBD2. This CDR3 is 18 amino acids long. J gave up 4 bases and V 4 bases, and 12 bases lay outside the gene matches. The germline gives CDR1 SGHRS, CDR2 YFSETQ. The CDR3 coding sequence is TGCGCCAGCAGCGTGGCCCCTAGCGGGGGGGCCGGGTACAATGAGCAGTTCTTC. This translates into CASSVAPSGGAGYNEQFF.

This rearrangement joins TRBV9 to TRBJ2-1; TRBD2 agrees at 13 bases. The CDR3 has 15 residues. Germline trimming cut 4 bases from V and 8 bases from J; bases unmatched to any gene: 6. Germline V lookup: CDR1 SGDLS, CDR2 YYNGEE. This CDR3 reads CASSPRTSGGDEQFF. CDR3 coding DNA: TGTGCCAGCAGCCCCCGGACTAGCGGGGGAGATGAGCAGTTCTTC.